This T cell receptor (beta chain) was identified in a study of response to subunit inactivated influenza vaccine. TCRdb analysed the RT-PCR reads with MiXCR anew, one entry per CDR3 protein. Among approximately 530,000 distinct CDR3 sequences listed, approximately 7.8% were seen once. With V trimmed by 5 bases and J by 10 bases, 6 bases remained unmatched. The germline gives CDR1 LNHDA, CDR2 SQIVND (reference sequence). The CDR3 is 14 amino acids. This chain connects TRBV19 to TRBJ2-4; 12 bases agree with TRBD1. The starting material was PBMCs from blood, obtained less than 30 months after vaccination. The clonotype originates from a man aged 50-75 years who received an inactivated influenza vaccine. DNA of the CDR3: TGTGCCAGTAGTCCCGGGACAGGGGGCGTTATTCAGTACTTC. The encoded protein is CASSPGTGGVIQYF. The full variable domain, rest sourced from reference TRBV19 and TRBJ2-4, is DGGITQSPKYLFRKEGQNVTLSCEQNLNHDAMYWYRQDPGQGLRLIYYSQIVNDFQKGDIAEGYSVSREKKESFPLTVTSAQKNPTAFYLCASSPGTGGVIQYFGAGTRLSVL.